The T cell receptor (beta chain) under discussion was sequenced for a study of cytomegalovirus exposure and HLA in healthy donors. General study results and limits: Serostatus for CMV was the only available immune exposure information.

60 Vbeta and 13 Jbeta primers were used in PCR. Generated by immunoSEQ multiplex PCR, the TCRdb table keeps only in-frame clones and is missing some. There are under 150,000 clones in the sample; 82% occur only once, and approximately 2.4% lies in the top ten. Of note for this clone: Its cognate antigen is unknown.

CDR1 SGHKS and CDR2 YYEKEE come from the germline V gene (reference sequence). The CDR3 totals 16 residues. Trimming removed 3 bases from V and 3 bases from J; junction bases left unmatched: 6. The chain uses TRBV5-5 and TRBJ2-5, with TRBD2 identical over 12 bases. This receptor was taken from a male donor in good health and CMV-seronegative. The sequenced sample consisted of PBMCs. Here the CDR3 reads CASSSTSGRREETQYF. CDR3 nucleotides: TGTGCCAGCAGCTCAACTAGCGGGAGGAGGGAAGAGACCCAGTACTTC.